This T cell receptor (beta chain) was recorded in a study of blood T cells in healthy people across ages. The CDR3 is made up of 15 amino acids. Germline V lookup: CDR1 ENHRY, CDR2 SYGVKD. V shed 5 bases and J shed 4 bases, with 17 bases lying between them. Findings of the study overall: It was not possible, with unsorted PBMCs, to conclusively compare naive and antigen-experienced cells.

Together with a sample-barcoded 5' primer, a J-beta primer mix was included in a second PCR lasting roughly 6 to 12 cycles. Carrying 12 random nucleotides, a template-switch adaptor labeled each individual cDNA molecule. Per-sample output comprised a minimum of 2.5 million paired-end reads containing CDR3. TCRdb reprocessed the 5' RACE reads via MiXCR and lists one record per CDR3 protein. The repertoire has under 2 million distinct CDR3 sequences, about 32% of them found once; the top ten carry around 11%. With respect to this clonotype: Its specificity is unknown.

Every sample gave at least 6 micrograms of total RNA when it was extracted. The sample comprised blood. This rearrangement joins TRBV10-3 to TRBJ1-1; D remains ambiguous. The TCR sequence derives from a woman in her thirties in good health. CDR3 in amino acids: CAISLGRGCGTEAFF. The CDR3 nucleotides read TGTGCCATCAGTCTCGGACGAGGGTGCGGCACTGAAGCTTTCTTT.